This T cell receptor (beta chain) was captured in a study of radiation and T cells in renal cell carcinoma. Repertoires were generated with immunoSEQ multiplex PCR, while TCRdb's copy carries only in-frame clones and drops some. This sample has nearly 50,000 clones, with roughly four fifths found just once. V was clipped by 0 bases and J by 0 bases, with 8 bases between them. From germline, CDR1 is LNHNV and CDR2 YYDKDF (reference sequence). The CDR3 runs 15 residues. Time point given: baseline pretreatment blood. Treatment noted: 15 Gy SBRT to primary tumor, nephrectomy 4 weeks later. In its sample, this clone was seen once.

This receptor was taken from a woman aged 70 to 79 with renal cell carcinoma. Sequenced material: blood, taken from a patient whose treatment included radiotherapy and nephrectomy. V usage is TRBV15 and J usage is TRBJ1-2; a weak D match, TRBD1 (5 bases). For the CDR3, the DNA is TGTGCCACCAGCAGAGAAACAGGTACTAACTATGGCTACACCTTC. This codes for CATSRETGTNYGYTF.